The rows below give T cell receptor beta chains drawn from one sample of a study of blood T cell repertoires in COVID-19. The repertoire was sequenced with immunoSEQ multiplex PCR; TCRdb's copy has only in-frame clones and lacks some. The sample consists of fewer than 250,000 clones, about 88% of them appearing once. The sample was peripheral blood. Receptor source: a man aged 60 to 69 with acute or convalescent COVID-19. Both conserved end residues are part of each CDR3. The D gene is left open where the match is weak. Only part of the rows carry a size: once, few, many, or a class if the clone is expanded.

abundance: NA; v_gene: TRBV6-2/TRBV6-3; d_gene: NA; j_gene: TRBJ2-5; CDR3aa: CASSSPILRGQETQYF; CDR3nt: TGTGCCAGCAGTTCCCCTATCCTCAGGGGACAAGAGACCCAGTACTTC
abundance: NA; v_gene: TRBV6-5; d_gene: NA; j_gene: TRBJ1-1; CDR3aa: CASRVGPAGGAFF; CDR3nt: TGTGCCAGCAGGGTTGGCCCCGCCGGGGGAGCTTTCTTT
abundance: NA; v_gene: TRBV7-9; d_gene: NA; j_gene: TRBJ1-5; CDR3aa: CASSLVTGGSNQPQHF; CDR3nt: TGTGCCAGCAGCTTAGTGACAGGTGGGAGCAATCAGCCCCAGCATTTT
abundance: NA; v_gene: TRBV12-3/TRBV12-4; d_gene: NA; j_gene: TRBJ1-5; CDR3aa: CASTGGVQPQHF; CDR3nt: TGTGCCAGCACCGGAGGGGTTCAGCCCCAGCATTTT
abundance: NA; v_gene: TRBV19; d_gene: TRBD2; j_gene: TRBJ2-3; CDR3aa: CASSRGLAETTQYF; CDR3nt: TGTGCCAGTAGCCGGGGACTAGCGGAGACTACGCAGTATTTT
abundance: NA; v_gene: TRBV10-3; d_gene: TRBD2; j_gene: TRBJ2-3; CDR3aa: CAISESAGGRDTQYF; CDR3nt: TGTGCCATCAGTGAGTCGGCGGGGGGGCGAGATACGCAGTATTTT
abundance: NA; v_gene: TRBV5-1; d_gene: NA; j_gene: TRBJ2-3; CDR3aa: CASSLERRDSTDTQYF; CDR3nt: TGCGCCAGCAGCTTGGAGCGGCGGGATAGCACAGATACGCAGTATTTT
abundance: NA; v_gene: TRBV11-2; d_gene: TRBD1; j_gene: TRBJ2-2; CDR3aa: CASSPPDRGTGELFF; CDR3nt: TGTGCCAGCAGCCCCCCCGACAGGGGGACCGGGGAGCTGTTTTTT
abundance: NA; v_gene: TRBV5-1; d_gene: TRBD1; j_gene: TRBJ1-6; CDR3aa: CASSFGQGSGANSPLHF; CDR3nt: TGCGCCAGCAGCTTCGGACAGGGATCGGGTGCTAATTCACCCCTCCACTTT
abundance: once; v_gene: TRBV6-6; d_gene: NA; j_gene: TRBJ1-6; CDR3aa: CASALGPNNSPLHF; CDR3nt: TGTGCCAGCGCCCTTGGGCCGAATAATTCACCCCTCCACTTT
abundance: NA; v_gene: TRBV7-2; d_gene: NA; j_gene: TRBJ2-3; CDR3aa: CASSLGPGSTDTQYF; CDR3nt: TGTGCCAGCAGCTTAGGCCCAGGGAGCACAGATACGCAGTATTTT
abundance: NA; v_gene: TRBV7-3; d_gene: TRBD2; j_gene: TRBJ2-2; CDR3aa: CASSKPPGGAANTGELFF; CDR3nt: TGTGCCAGCAGCAAACCACCCGGGGGGGCTGCGAACACCGGGGAGCTGTTTTTT
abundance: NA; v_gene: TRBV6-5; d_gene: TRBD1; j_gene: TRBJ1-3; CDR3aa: CASRGQGAGGNTIYF; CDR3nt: TGTGCCAGCAGGGGACAGGGGGCAGGTGGAAACACCATATATTTT
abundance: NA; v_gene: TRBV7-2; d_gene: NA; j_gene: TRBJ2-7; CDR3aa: CASSLLYRVLYF; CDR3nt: TGTGCCAGCAGCTTATTATACAGGGTTTTGTACTTC
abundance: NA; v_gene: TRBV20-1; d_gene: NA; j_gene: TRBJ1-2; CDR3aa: CSVWARGYTF; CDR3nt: TGCAGTGTATGGGCCAGAGGCTACACCTTC
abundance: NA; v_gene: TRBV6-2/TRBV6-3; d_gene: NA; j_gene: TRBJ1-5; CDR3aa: CASSKPGNQPQHF; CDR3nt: TGTGCCAGCAGTAAACCGGGAAATCAGCCCCAGCATTTT
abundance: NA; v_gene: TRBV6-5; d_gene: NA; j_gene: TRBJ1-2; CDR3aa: CASSYAPGSSYGYTF; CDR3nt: TGTGCCAGCAGTTACGCACCCGGGTCTTCCTATGGCTACACCTTC
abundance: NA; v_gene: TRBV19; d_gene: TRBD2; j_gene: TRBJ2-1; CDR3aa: CASSIGASGNNEQFF; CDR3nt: TGTGCCAGTAGTATTGGGGCTAGCGGCAACAATGAGCAGTTCTTC
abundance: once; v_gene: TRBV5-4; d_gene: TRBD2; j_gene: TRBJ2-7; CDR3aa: CASSLGEGSPLQYF; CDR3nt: TGTGCCAGCAGCTTGGGGGAGGGGTCCCCACTGCAGTACTTC
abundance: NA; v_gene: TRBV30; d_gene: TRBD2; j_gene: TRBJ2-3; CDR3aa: CAWSRAGGATDTQYF; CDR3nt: TGTGCCTGGAGTCGAGCGGGGGGGGCCACAGATACGCAGTATTTT
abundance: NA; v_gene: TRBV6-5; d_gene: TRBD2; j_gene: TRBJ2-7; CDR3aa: CASITTSGLTYEQYF; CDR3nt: TGTGCCAGCATTACCACTAGCGGACTAACCTACGAGCAGTACTTC
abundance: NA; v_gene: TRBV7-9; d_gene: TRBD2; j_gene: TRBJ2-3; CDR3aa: CASRTRTSATDTQYF; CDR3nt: TGTGCCAGCAGGACCCGGACTAGCGCCACAGATACGCAGTATTTT
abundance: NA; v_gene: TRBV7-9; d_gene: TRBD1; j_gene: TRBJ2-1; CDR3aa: CASSPLGTGGRNEQFF; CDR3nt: TGTGCCAGCAGCCCCCTAGGGACAGGGGGGAGGAATGAGCAGTTCTTC
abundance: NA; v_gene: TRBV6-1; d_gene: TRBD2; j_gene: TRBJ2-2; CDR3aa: CASREHRGLAGTGELFF; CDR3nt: TGTGCCAGCAGGGAACACCGGGGACTAGCGGGGACCGGGGAGCTGTTTTTT
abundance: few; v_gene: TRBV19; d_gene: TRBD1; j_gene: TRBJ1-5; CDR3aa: CASRGTGSPQPQHF; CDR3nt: TGTGCCAGTAGAGGGACAGGGAGTCCTCAGCCCCAGCATTTT
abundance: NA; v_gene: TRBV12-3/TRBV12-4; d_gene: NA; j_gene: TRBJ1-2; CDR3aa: CAQVGGPREGYTF; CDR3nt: TGTGCCCAGGTCGGGGGACCCAGAGAGGGCTACACCTTC
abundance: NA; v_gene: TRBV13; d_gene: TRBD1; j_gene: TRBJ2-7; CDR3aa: CASSLEGQGGEQYF; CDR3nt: TGTGCCAGCAGCCTCGAGGGACAGGGAGGCGAGCAGTACTTC
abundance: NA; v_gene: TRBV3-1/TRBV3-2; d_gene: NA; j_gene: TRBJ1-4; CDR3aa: CASSPSSGRLFF; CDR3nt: TGTGCCAGCAGCCCAAGTTCGGGAAGGCTGTTTTTT
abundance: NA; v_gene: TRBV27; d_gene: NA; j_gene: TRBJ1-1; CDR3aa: CASSLGGVRGDTEAFF; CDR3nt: TGTGCCAGCAGTTTGGGGGGGGTCCGGGGTGACACTGAAGCTTTCTTT
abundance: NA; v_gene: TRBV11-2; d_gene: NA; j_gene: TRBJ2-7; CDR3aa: CASSLDLEFPYEQYF; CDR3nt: TGTGCCAGCAGCTTAGATCTGGAGTTCCCCTACGAGCAGTACTTC
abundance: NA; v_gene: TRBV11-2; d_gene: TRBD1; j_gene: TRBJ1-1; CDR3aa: CASSPDRGFTEAFF; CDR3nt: TGTGCCAGCAGCCCTGACAGGGGGTTTACTGAAGCTTTCTTT
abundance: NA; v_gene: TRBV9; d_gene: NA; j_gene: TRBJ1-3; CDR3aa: CASSVYDRPSGNTIYF; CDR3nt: TGTGCCAGCAGCGTATATGACAGACCCTCTGGAAACACCATATATTTT
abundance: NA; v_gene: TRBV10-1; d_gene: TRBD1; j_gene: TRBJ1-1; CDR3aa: CASSPRGYMNTEAFF; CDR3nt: TGCGCCAGCAGTCCCAGGGGGTACATGAACACTGAAGCTTTCTTT
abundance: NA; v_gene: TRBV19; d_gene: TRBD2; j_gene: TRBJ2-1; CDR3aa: CASSEFLAGGRNEQFF; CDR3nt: TGTGCCAGTAGTGAATTCCTAGCGGGGGGGCGTAATGAGCAGTTCTTC
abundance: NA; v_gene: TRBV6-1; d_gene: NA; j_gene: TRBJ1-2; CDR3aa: CASSEWLQGARDYGYTF; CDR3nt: TGTGCCAGCAGTGAATGGCTCCAGGGCGCCCGGGACTATGGCTACACCTTC
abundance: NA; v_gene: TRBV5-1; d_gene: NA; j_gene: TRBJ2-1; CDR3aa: CASSSRAGNGNEQFF; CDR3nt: TGCGCCAGCAGCTCCCGTGCGGGGAATGGGAATGAGCAGTTCTTC
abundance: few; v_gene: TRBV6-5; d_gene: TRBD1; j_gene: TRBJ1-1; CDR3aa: CASRRSGTVNTEAFF; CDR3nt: TGTGCCAGCAGGAGATCCGGGACAGTGAACACTGAAGCTTTCTTT
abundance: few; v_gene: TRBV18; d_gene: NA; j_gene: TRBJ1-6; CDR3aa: CASSPPGVYNSPLHF; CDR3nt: TGTGCCAGCTCACCACCTGGAGTCTATAATTCACCCCTCCACTTT
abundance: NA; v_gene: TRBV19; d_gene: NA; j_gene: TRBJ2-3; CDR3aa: CASSIRRGGADTQYF; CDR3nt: TGTGCCAGTAGTATTAGGAGGGGGGGGGCCGATACGCAGTATTTT
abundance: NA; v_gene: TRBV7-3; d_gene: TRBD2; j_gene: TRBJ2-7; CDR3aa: CASSFTSGVTYEQYF; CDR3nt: TGTGCCAGCAGCTTCACTAGCGGGGTTACCTACGAGCAGTACTTC
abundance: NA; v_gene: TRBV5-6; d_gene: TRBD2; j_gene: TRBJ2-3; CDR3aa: CASRSGLAGGRGTDTQYF; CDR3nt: TGTGCCAGCAGATCCGGACTAGCGGGGGGCCGCGGCACAGATACGCAGTATTTT
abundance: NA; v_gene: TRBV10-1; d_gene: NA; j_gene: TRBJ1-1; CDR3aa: CASSEARGVLNTEAFF; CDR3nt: TGCGCCAGCAGTGAGGCCAGGGGAGTGCTGAACACTGAAGCTTTCTTT
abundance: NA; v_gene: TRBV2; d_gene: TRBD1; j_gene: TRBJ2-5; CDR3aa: CATPGGRGQETQYF; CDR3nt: TGTGCCACCCCAGGGGGCAGGGGCCAAGAGACCCAGTACTTC
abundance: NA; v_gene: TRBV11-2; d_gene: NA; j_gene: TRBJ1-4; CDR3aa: CASSLGSGSNEKLFF; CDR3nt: TGTGCCAGCAGCTTAGGATCGGGGTCTAATGAAAAACTGTTTTTT
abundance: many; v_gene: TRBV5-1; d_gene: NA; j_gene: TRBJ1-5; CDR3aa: CASSLSARTVSNQPQHF; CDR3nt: TGCGCCAGCAGCTTGTCTGCCCGGACAGTTAGCAATCAGCCCCAGCATTTT
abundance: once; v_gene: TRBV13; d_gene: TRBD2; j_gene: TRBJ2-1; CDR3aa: CASSSRTSGGASNEQFF; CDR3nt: TGTGCCAGCAGCTCCAGGACTAGCGGGGGGGCAAGCAATGAGCAGTTCTTC
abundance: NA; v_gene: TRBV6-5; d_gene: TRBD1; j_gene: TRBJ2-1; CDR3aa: CASSYSTGSEQFF; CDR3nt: TGTGCCAGCAGTTACTCGACAGGGAGTGAGCAGTTCTTC
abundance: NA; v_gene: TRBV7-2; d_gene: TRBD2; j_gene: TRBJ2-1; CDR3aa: CASSLAAGGPGNEQFF; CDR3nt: TGTGCCAGCAGCTTAGCGGCGGGGGGGCCGGGGAATGAGCAGTTCTTC
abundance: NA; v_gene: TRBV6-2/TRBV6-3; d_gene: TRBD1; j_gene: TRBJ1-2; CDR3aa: CASSWGQGSGYTF; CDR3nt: TGTGCCAGCAGTTGGGGACAGGGCTCTGGCTACACCTTC
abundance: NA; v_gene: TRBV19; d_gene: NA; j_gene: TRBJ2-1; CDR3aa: CASRALLGGGNEQFF; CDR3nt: TGTGCCAGTAGAGCGCTATTAGGGGGAGGGAATGAGCAGTTCTTC